These 24 T cell receptor beta chains were all obtained from the same sample, sequenced in a study of blood T cell repertoires in COVID-19. The table came from immunoSEQ multiplex PCR; TCRdb's copy has only in-frame clones and leaves some out. The data hold 300,000 to 350,000 clones, with 88% observed a single time. Sequenced material: peripheral blood. All receptors derive from a woman aged 65 to 85 with COVID-19, enrolled during active disease.

J is TRBJ1-2 and V is TRBV5-3; 8 nucleotides agree with TRBD1. TRBV5-3 has ORF status, its function being uncertain. Trimming removed 4 bases from V and 3 bases from J; junction bases left unmatched: 11. The CDR3 extends over 16 amino acids. The CDR3 coding sequence is TGTGCCAGAAGCCAATCGGACAGGGTGGTTTACTATGGCTACACCTTC. It codes for CARSQSDRVVYYGYTF.

The chain couples TRBV13 to TRBJ2-2; no definite D call. Trimming took off 1 base at V and 4 bases at J, with 10 bases between the two ends. The germline V gene encodes CDR1 PRHDT and CDR2 FYEKMQ (reference sequence). CDR3 length: 15 amino acids. CDR3 in amino acids: CASSLEALSTGELFF. The CDR3 coding sequence is TGTGCCAGCAGCTTAGAAGCGTTGAGCACCGGGGAGCTGTTTTTT.

For the CDR3, the DNA is TGCGCCAGCAGCCAATACAGGGTTGGGAACACTGAAGCTTTCTTT. It codes for CASSQYRVGNTEAFF. The gene calls are TRBV4-1 and TRBJ1-1; D perhaps matches TRBD1 (6 bases). Trimming shortened V by 2 bases and J by 1 base, and 11 bases separated the two germline ends. Germline V gene sequence: CDR1 MGHRA, CDR2 YSYEKL. This CDR3 has 15 residues.

CDR3 nucleotides: TGTGCCAGTAGTATCACCGGGAACACTGAAGCTTTCTTT. It encodes CASSITGNTEAFF. The chain carries TRBV19 and TRBJ1-1; D is unclear. CDR3 length equals 13 residues. Germline values: CDR1 LNHDA, CDR2 SQIVND (reference sequence). V lost 3 bases, J lost 1 base, and 6 bases lay in between.

The chain is built from TRBV6-5 and TRBJ2-5, with a possible D match to TRBD2 (7 bases). V was clipped by 8 bases and J by 4 bases, with 14 bases between them. Germline loops: CDR1 MNHEY, CDR2 SVGAGI. The CDR3 length is 13 residues. The CDR3 here is CASRRGEGETQYF. CDR3 nucleotides: TGTGCCAGCCGTAGGGGGGAGGGAGAGACCCAGTACTTC.

V is TRBV6-2 or TRBV6-3 and J is TRBJ1-6, with D maybe TRBD1 (5 bases). The CDR3 contains 15 residues. CDR1 and CDR2 (germline): MNHEY, SVGEGT. V lost 5 bases, J lost 9 bases, and 17 bases lay in between. As DNA, the CDR3 is TGTGCCAGCAGTCCCCTGGTAGGGGCCAGTTCACCCCTCCACTTT. Encoded protein: CASSPLVGASSPLHF.

As to this clone: This sample also contains other DNA sequences that code for the same CDR3. V and J are TRBV5-1 and TRBJ1-2, with D possibly being TRBD1 (5 bases). The V end lost 4 bases, the J end lost 2 bases, and 9 bases lay between the germline ends. This CDR3 contains 13 residues. In germline, CDR1 is SGHRS, CDR2 YFSETQ. DNA for the CDR3: TGCGCCAGCAGCCTCGGACAAAACTATGGCTACACCTTC. It specifies CASSLGQNYGYTF.

The CDR3 region is CASTSYREGRDTQYF. Here the CDR3 DNA reads TGTGCCAGTACTTCATACAGGGAGGGGAGAGATACGCAGTATTTT. The chain joins TRBV19 to TRBJ2-3, with D maybe TRBD2 (7 bases). The CDR3 extends over 15 amino acids. Trimming stripped 7 bases from V and 5 bases from J, with 19 bases between. Germline V gene data show CDR1 as LNHDA and CDR2 as SQIVND (reference sequence).

This clone has ten or more counts. This rearrangement joins TRBV18 to TRBJ2-2, with 11 bases identical to TRBD2. This CDR3 has 16 amino acids. The V gene's germline CDR1 is KGHSH and CDR2 LQKENI. The J segment lost 6 bases and the V segment lost 4 bases, leaving 7 bases of the junction unmatched. CDR3 in amino acids: CASSQLPGLAAGELFF. The CDR3 DNA follows: TGTGCCAGCTCACAATTACCGGGACTAGCGGCCGGGGAGCTGTTTTTT.

The genes are TRBV18 and TRBJ2-2, with D maybe TRBD1 (5 bases). V was trimmed by 5 bases and J by 6 bases, leaving 13 bases between them. The CDR3 length is 14 residues. CDR1 is KGHSH and CDR2 is LQKENI in the germline V gene. CDR3 sequence reads: CASSRGNAAGELFF. The CDR3 coding sequence is TGTGCCAGCTCAAGGGGTAATGCGGCCGGGGAGCTGTTTTTT.

This clone was found once. This chain connects TRBV21-1 to TRBJ2-1; the tabulated D call, TRBD2, remains unverified against the DNA. TRBV21-1 is shown as a pseudogene. This CDR3 is built from 16 residues. The DNA for the CDR3 is TGTGCCAGCAGCAAAATCGGGCTAGCGGGGGGGCCGATTCAGTTCTTC. It codes for CASSKIGLAGGPIQFF.

This clone has a single count. The rearrangement joins TRBV13 to TRBJ1-3, with D hard to call. Trimming pared 4 bases from V and 1 base from J, leaving 14 bases between. The CDR3 length is 16 residues. The germline CDR1 and CDR2 sequences are PRHDT and FYEKMQ (reference sequence). CDR3 sequence (DNA): TGTGCCAGCAGCTGGGGAGGCCCTCGATCTGGAAACACCATATATTTT. Translation gives CASSWGGPRSGNTIYF.

This clone came up many times. CDR3 loop: CASSFTRNTEAFF. CDR3 nucleotides: TGTGCCAGCAGCTTTACACGGAACACTGAAGCTTTCTTT. The chain is built from TRBV7-2 and TRBJ1-1, with D unclear. The length of the CDR3 is 13 residues. Germline values: CDR1 SGHTA, CDR2 FQGNSA. V gave up 3 bases and J gave up 1 base, with 6 bases separating them.

The chain uses TRBV19 and TRBJ1-3; D ambiguous. This CDR3 contains 16 residues. V dropped 3 bases and J dropped 0 bases, with 12 bases sitting between them. Germline-derived CDR1 and CDR2 are LNHDA and SQIVND (reference sequence). The CDR3 sequence is CASSIGLISSGNTIYF. CDR3 DNA sequence: TGTGCCAGTAGTATCGGTCTAATATCCTCTGGAAACACCATATATTTT.

The chain carries TRBV29-1 and TRBJ2-7; D not resolved. Germline V CDR1 and CDR2: SQVTM, ANQGSEA. V lost 4 bases to trimming and J lost 5 bases, with 15 bases between them. The CDR3 loop spans 13 amino acids. The CDR3: CSVAPVLVHEQYF. In nucleotides, the CDR3 is TGCAGCGTTGCCCCGGTTTTAGTACACGAGCAGTACTTC.

V gene TRBV10-3 combines with J gene TRBJ2-1; 7 nucleotides line up with TRBD1. The germline CDR1 and CDR2 sequences are ENHRY and SYGVKD. There are 12 residues in the CDR3. The trim removed 10 bases at V and 8 bases at J, leaving 8 bases unmatched. CDR3 nucleotides: TGTGCCACCTCGACAGGGAATGATGAGCAGTTCTTC. This sequence encodes CATSTGNDEQFF.

The genes are TRBV5-1 and TRBJ2-1, with 10 bases that match TRBD2. Per germline, CDR1 SGHRS and CDR2 YFSETQ. V lost 2 bases and J lost 10; bases outside the gene matches: 6. The CDR3 length is 14 residues. DNA of the CDR3: TGCGCCAGCAGCTTAACTAGCGGGGTGGGGGAGCAGTTCTTC. Residues: CASSLTSGVGEQFF.

V gene TRBV9 combines with J gene TRBJ2-7; tentative D call: TRBD1 (6 bases). Germline V gene lookup returns CDR1 SGDLS and CDR2 YYNGEE. The CDR3 contains 14 residues. With 0 bases removed from V and 5 bases from J, the gap between germline ends came to 12 bases. The CDR3 protein is CASSVGSGVDEQYF. DNA of the CDR3: TGTGCCAGCAGCGTAGGGTCAGGGGTGGACGAGCAGTACTTC.

The V gene is TRBV30, the J gene TRBJ1-1; D perhaps matches TRBD1 (5 bases). V was trimmed by 3 bases and J by 1 base, leaving 6 bases between them. The CDR3 loop spans 12 amino acids. The germline gives CDR1 GTSNPN, CDR2 SVGIG (reference sequence). This CDR3 is CAWRQANTEAFF. The CDR3 coding sequence is TGTGCCTGGAGACAGGCGAACACTGAAGCTTTCTTT.

This clone was seen once. The chain links TRBV29-1 to TRBJ2-7; D may be TRBD2 (5 bases). The V and J ends lost 0 bases and 7 bases respectively, with 10 bases between them. This CDR3 comprises 12 residues. Germline V gene data show CDR1 as SQVTM and CDR2 as ANQGSEA. CDR3 region: CSVEEERREQYF. The CDR3 region has the DNA TGCAGCGTTGAAGAAGAGAGGAGGGAGCAGTACTTC.

The rearrangement links TRBV6-5 to TRBJ1-2; 7 bases map to TRBD1. The CDR3 covers 15 residues. Per germline, CDR1 MNHEY and CDR2 SVGAGI. V dropped 2 bases and J dropped 6; count of bases not matched to a gene: 9. CDR3 DNA sequence: TGTGCCAGCAGTTACGTGAGACAGGGTTTTAATGGCTACACCTTC. This gives the protein CASSYVRQGFNGYTF.

The J gene is TRBJ2-7, the V gene TRBV25-1, with TRBD2 matching 7 bases. The CDR3 loop spans 17 amino acids. Germline CDR1 is MGHDK and CDR2 is SYGVNS. The J segment lost 1 base and the V segment lost 1 base, leaving 10 bases of the junction unmatched. DNA of the CDR3: TGTGCCAGCAGTGAATCCTGGGGGGGAATGGTATCCTACGAGCAGTACTTC. Protein: CASSESWGGMVSYEQYF.

The genes are TRBV2 and TRBJ2-3; TRBD2 might be the D (7 bases). V dropped 0 bases and J dropped 6 bases, with 10 bases sitting between them. The V gene's germline CDR1 is SNHLY and CDR2 FYNNEI. This CDR3 is 14 amino acids long. The CDR3 DNA sequence: TGTGCCAGCAGTGAAGCGGGGGGGCCGGATACGCAGTATTTT. The encoded protein is CASSEAGGPDTQYF. The complete variable domain, with remaining parts taken from reference TRBV2 and TRBJ2-3, reads EPEVTQTPSHQVTQMGQEVILRCVPISNHLYFYWYRQILGQKVEFLVSFYNNEISEKSEIFDDQFSVERPDGSNFTLKIRSTKLEDSAMYFCASSEAGGPDTQYFGPGTRLTVL.

This clone was counted a few times. The V call is TRBV12-5, the J call TRBJ2-7, with TRBD1 as a possible D gene (6 bases). V lost 2 bases to trimming and J lost 7 bases, with 15 bases between them. Per the germline V gene, CDR1 is LGHNT and CDR2 is FRNRAP. The length of the CDR3 is 14 residues. The CDR3 sequence is CASGLTTTGSEQYF. CDR3 sequence (DNA): TGTGCTAGTGGTTTGACCACGACAGGCTCGGAGCAGTACTTC.